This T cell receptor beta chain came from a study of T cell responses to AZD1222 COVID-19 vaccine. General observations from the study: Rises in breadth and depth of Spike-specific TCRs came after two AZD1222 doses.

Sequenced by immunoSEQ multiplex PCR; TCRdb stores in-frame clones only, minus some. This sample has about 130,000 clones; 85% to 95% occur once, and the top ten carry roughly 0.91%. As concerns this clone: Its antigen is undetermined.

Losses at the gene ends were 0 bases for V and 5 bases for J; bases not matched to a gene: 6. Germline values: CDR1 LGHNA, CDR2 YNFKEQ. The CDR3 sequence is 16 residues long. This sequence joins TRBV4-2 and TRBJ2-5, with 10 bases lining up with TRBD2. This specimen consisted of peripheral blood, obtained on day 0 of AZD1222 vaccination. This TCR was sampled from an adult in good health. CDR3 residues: CASSQDMSGGAETQYF. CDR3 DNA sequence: TGTGCCAGCAGCCAAGATATGAGCGGGGGGGCGGAGACCCAGTACTTC.